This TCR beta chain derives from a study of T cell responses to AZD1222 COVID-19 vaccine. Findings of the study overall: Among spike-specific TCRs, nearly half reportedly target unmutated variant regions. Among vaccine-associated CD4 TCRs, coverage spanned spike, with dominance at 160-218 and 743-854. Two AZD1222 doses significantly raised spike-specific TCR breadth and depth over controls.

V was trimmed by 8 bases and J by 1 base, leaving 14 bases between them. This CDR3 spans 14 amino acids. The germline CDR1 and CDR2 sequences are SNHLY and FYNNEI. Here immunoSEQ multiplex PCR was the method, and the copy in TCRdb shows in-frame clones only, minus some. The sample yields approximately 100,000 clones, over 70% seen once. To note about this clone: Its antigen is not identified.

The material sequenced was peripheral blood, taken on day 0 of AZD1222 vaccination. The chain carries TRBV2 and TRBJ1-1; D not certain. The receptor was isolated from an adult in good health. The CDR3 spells CASQETPQNTEAFF. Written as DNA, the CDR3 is TGTGCCAGCCAAGAGACCCCCCAGAACACTGAAGCTTTCTTT. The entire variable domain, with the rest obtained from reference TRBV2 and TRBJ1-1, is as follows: EPEVTQTPSHQVTQMGQEVILRCVPISNHLYFYWYRQILGQKVEFLVSFYNNEISEKSEIFDDQFSVERPDGSNFTLKIRSTKLEDSAMYFCASQETPQNTEAFFGQGTRLTVV.